One sample yielded the 27 T cell receptor beta chains listed below, sequenced in a study of blood T cell repertoires in COVID-19. Measured with immunoSEQ multiplex PCR; TCRdb has only the in-frame clones, and not every one. The table includes 180,000 or so clones, around 83% detected once. Source material: peripheral blood. Every receptor here comes from a woman aged 55-69 years with acute or convalescent COVID-19.

The chain combines TRBV5-1 with TRBJ1-3; 10 nucleotides line up with TRBD1. Germline-derived CDR1 and CDR2 are SGHRS and YFSETQ. The CDR3 contains 14 residues. V gave up 4 bases and J gave up 3 bases; unmatched junction bases: 1. The CDR3 sequence is CASSGQGDGNTIYF. In DNA form, the CDR3 reads TGCGCCAGCAGCGGACAGGGGGATGGAAACACCATATATTTT.

This chain connects TRBV19 to TRBJ1-2, with D possibly TRBD1 on 5 matching bases. This CDR3 is built from 14 residues. V lost 3 bases to trimming and J lost 6 bases, with 14 bases between them. Germline V gene lookup returns CDR1 LNHDA and CDR2 SQIVND (reference sequence). As DNA, the CDR3 is TGTGCCAGTAGTATGCGGGGACGGAAGGATGGCTACACCTTC. Amino acids: CASSMRGRKDGYTF.

This chain links TRBV3-1 (or the pseudogene TRBV3-2) with TRBJ1-2, with 11 nucleotides matching TRBD1. The CDR3 totals 15 residues. Germline-derived CDR1 and CDR2 are LGHDT and YNNKEL (reference sequence). Losses at the gene ends were 3 bases for V and 4 bases for J; bases not matched to a gene: 4. CDR3 residues: CASSQAGTGGYGYTF. The CDR3 nucleotides read TGTGCCAGCAGCCAGGCTGGGACAGGGGGCTATGGCTACACCTTC.

The rearrangement links TRBV12-5 to TRBJ1-1; TRBD1 aligns across 8 bases. Trimming removed 0 bases from V and 6 bases from J; junction bases left unmatched: 9. CDR3 length equals 16 residues. Germline lookup yields CDR1 LGHNT and CDR2 FRNRAP. This CDR3 reads CASGLVLGQGRAEAFF. CDR3 coding DNA: TGTGCTAGTGGTTTGGTACTCGGACAGGGTCGGGCTGAAGCTTTCTTT.

The gene calls are TRBV19 and TRBJ2-1; D unclear. Germline CDR1 reads LNHDA; CDR2 reads SQIVND (reference sequence). There are 15 residues in the CDR3. V shed 3 bases and J shed 7 bases, with 16 bases lying between them. In DNA, the CDR3 is TGTGCCAGTAGTATGTTTCAGGCCCGCACGAATGAGCAGTTCTTC. It yields the protein CASSMFQARTNEQFF.

The V gene is TRBV4-2, the J gene TRBJ1-3; D unclear. The CDR3 sequence is 12 residues long. Germline CDR1 is LGHNA and CDR2 is YNFKEQ. V was trimmed by 0 bases and J by 8 bases, leaving 5 bases between them. In DNA form, the CDR3 reads TGTGCCAGCAGCCAAGAGGGAGACACCATATATTTT. This codes for CASSQEGDTIYF.

V and J are TRBV18 and TRBJ1-2, with TRBD1 matching over 7 bases. This CDR3 has 15 residues. The V gene end was trimmed by 6 bases and the J gene end by 3 bases; junction bases not matched to a gene: 10. Germline CDR1 and CDR2: KGHSH and LQKENI. The CDR3 is CASSQGQTGYYGYTF. CDR3 DNA sequence: TGTGCCAGCTCCCAGGGACAGACTGGATACTATGGCTACACCTTC.

This chain joins TRBV12-3 or TRBV12-4 and TRBJ1-1, with D hard to call. Trimming took 5 bases from V and 0 from J, leaving 4 bases between them. The CDR3 loop spans 12 amino acids. CDR3 coding DNA: TGTGCCAGCAGTCAGTTGAACACTGAAGCTTTCTTT. As protein: CASSQLNTEAFF.

The chain combines TRBV7-9 with TRBJ2-7; no definite D call. Germline-derived CDR1 and CDR2 are SEHNR and FQNEAQ (reference sequence). Trimming shortened V by 3 bases and J by 0 bases, and 6 bases separated the two germline ends. CDR3 length: 13 amino acids. The CDR3 is CASSFQASYEQYV. CDR3 nucleotide sequence: TGTGCCAGCAGCTTCCAGGCCTCCTACGAGCAGTACGTC.

CDR3: CASSPAKRAYNSPLHF. Written as DNA, the CDR3 is TGTGCCAGCAGCCCCGCAAAGAGGGCCTATAATTCACCCCTCCACTTT. The chain employs TRBV7-8 and TRBJ1-6, with D uncertain. Germline CDR1 reads SGHVS; CDR2 reads FQNEAQ. The CDR3 runs to 16 residues. Trimming pared 5 bases from V and 2 bases from J, leaving 13 bases between.

The CDR3 protein is CASSYSSGSSYNEQFF. The CDR3 DNA reads as TGTGCCAGCAGTTACTCGAGCGGGAGCTCCTACAATGAGCAGTTCTTC. The rearrangement joins TRBV6-5 to TRBJ2-1; 8 nucleotides line up with TRBD2. The V gene end was trimmed by 0 bases and the J gene end by 0 bases; junction bases not matched to a gene: 1. Germline-derived CDR1 and CDR2 are MNHEY and SVGAGI. The CDR3 runs to 16 residues.

Worth noting for this clone: Distinct nucleotide sequences in the sample also encode this CDR3. V gene TRBV29-1 combines with J gene TRBJ1-4; the D is unclear. The CDR3 spans 12 residues. CDR1 is SQVTM and CDR2 is ANQGSEA in the germline V gene. Deletions cut 4 bases from V and 5 bases from J, with 8 bases between. The CDR3 region is CSVGHSNEKLFF. In nucleotides, the CDR3 is TGCAGCGTTGGACACTCGAATGAAAAACTGTTTTTT.

The rearrangement uses TRBV24-1 and TRBJ2-5; TRBD2 is a possible D gene (6 bases). From germline, CDR1 is KGHDR and CDR2 SFDVKD. There are 14 residues in the CDR3. V was trimmed by 2 bases and J by 7 bases, leaving 13 bases between them. The CDR3 protein is CATSDSGRDGTQYF. The DNA for the CDR3 is TGTGCCACCAGTGATTCGGGGCGGGACGGGACCCAGTACTTC.

V and J are TRBV18 and TRBJ2-1; TRBD2 matches at 12 bases. Germline V gene sequence: CDR1 KGHSH, CDR2 LQKENI. V dropped 6 bases and J dropped 8; count of bases not matched to a gene: 14. The CDR3 has 17 residues. The CDR3 nucleotides are TGTGCCAGCTCGTTGACTAGCGGGAGATCTGGATCGGATGAGCAGTTCTTC. The encoded protein is CASSLTSGRSGSDEQFF. The complete variable domain, with remaining parts taken from reference TRBV18 and TRBJ2-1, reads NAGVMQNPRHLVRRRGQEARLRCSPMKGHSHVYWYRQLPEEGLKFMVYLQKENIIDESGMPKERFSAEFPKEGPSILRIQQVVRGDSAAYFCASSLTSGRSGSDEQFFGPGTRLTVL.

The chain employs TRBV7-3 and TRBJ2-1; a weak D match, TRBD1 (6 bases). The V and J ends lost 2 bases and 5 bases respectively, with 16 bases between them. The CDR3 length is 16 residues. The V gene's germline CDR1 is SGHTA and CDR2 FQGTGA. CDR3 amino acids: CASSLLVSSGDNEQFF. Written as DNA, the CDR3 is TGTGCCAGCAGCTTATTGGTCTCATCAGGGGACAATGAGCAGTTCTTC.

This chain links TRBV2 with TRBJ2-1, with TRBD2 matching 7 bases. Germline V gives CDR1 SNHLY, CDR2 FYNNEI. The J segment lost 0 bases and the V segment lost 5 bases, leaving 4 bases of the junction unmatched. The CDR3 loop spans 15 amino acids. The CDR3 bases are TGTGCCAGCAGTCGACTAGCCCGCTCCTACAATGAGCAGTTCTTC. It encodes CASSRLARSYNEQFF. The full variable domain, rest sourced from reference TRBV2 and TRBJ2-1, is EPEVTQTPSHQVTQMGQEVILRCVPISNHLYFYWYRQILGQKVEFLVSFYNNEISEKSEIFDDQFSVERPDGSNFTLKIRSTKLEDSAMYFCASSRLARSYNEQFFGPGTRLTVL.

CDR3 nucleotide sequence: TGTGCCAGCAGTCCTACAGGGGGTGGTTCACCCCTCCACTTT. This sequence encodes CASSPTGGGSPLHF. V is TRBV28 and J is TRBJ1-6, with 8 nucleotides matching TRBD1. V lost 5 bases, J lost 9 bases, and 6 bases stayed unmatched. This CDR3 contains 14 residues. The germline V gene encodes CDR1 MDHEN and CDR2 SYDVKM.

J is TRBJ1-2 and V is TRBV6-5; D unresolved. With 6 bases removed from V and 6 bases from J, the gap between germline ends came to 14 bases. Germline V gene data show CDR1 as MNHEY and CDR2 as SVGAGI. This CDR3 is 13 amino acids long. The CDR3 sequence is CASSEGRYDGYTF. DNA for the CDR3: TGTGCCAGCAGCGAGGGCCGGTACGATGGCTACACCTTC.

The rearrangement links TRBV19 to TRBJ1-2, with 9 nucleotides matching TRBD1. CDR1 is LNHDA and CDR2 is SQIVND in the germline V gene (reference sequence). The CDR3 extends over 15 amino acids. Unmatched junction bases numbered 4, after V lost 3 bases and J lost 2 bases. For the CDR3, the DNA is TGTGCCAGTAGTATGAATGGACAGGGGAACTATGGCTACACCTTC. Amino acids: CASSMNGQGNYGYTF.

This rearrangement joins TRBV3-1 (or the pseudogene TRBV3-2) to TRBJ1-4; no firm D call. Germline V gene sequence: CDR1 LGHDT, CDR2 YNNKEL (reference sequence). Trimming shortened V by 5 bases and J by 4 bases, and 2 bases separated the two germline ends. The CDR3 has 11 amino acids. The CDR3 DNA reads TGTGCCAGCAGCTATAATGAAAAACTGTTTTTT. The encoded protein is CASSYNEKLFF.

The V gene is TRBV7-8, the J gene TRBJ1-6, with 7 bases lining up with TRBD1. Germline V lookup: CDR1 SGHVS, CDR2 FQNEAQ. After removal of 0 bases from V and 8 bases from J, the junction contained 7 bases not matched to a gene. The CDR3 sequence is 16 residues long. CDR3 sequence reads: CASSLAHAGGDSPLHF. As DNA, the CDR3 is TGTGCCAGCAGCTTAGCGCACGCAGGGGGTGATTCACCCCTCCACTTT.

This sequence joins TRBV2 and TRBJ1-2; 8 bases fit TRBD1. Looked up from germline, CDR1 is SNHLY and CDR2 is FYNNEI. The ends lost 5 bases at V and 3 bases at J; junction bases unmatched: 2. The CDR3 consists of 13 residues. CDR3 coding DNA: TGTGCCAGCAGTATGGACAGGGACTATGGCTACACCTTC. Its protein is CASSMDRDYGYTF. Combining the CDR3 with reference TRBV2 and TRBJ1-2 gives the whole variable domain EPEVTQTPSHQVTQMGQEVILRCVPISNHLYFYWYRQILGQKVEFLVSFYNNEISEKSEIFDDQFSVERPDGSNFTLKIRSTKLEDSAMYFCASSMDRDYGYTFGSGTRLTVV.

This clone was detected only once. The genes are TRBV29-1 and TRBJ2-3; 11 nucleotides match TRBD2. The CDR3 totals 13 residues. With 6 bases clipped from V and 4 bases from J, the junction kept 3 bases outside the gene matches. CDR1 and CDR2 from the germline V gene are SQVTM and ANQGSEA. The CDR3, as DNA: TGCAGCGTCCGTAGCGGGAGGGCAGATACGCAGTATTTT. Protein sequence: CSVRSGRADTQYF.

J is TRBJ2-2 and V is TRBV25-1; 8 bases are a match to TRBD1. The CDR3 runs 15 residues. With V trimmed by 4 bases and J by 5 bases, 6 bases remained unmatched. CDR1 and CDR2 from the germline V gene are MGHDK and SYGVNS. The CDR3 DNA reads as TGTGCCAGCAGTGGGCTGGACAGGGTTACCGGGGAGCTGTTTTTT. Translated, it gives CASSGLDRVTGELFF.

CDR3 amino acids: CASSWTRGNEQFF. In DNA form, the CDR3 reads TGTGCCAGCAGCTGGACTAGGGGAAATGAGCAGTTCTTC. The chain recombines TRBV11-3 with TRBJ2-1; 7 bases are a match to TRBD2. This CDR3 contains 13 residues. CDR1 and CDR2 from the germline V gene are SGHNT and YENEEA. The ends lost 4 bases at V and 7 bases at J; junction bases unmatched: 4.

This clone came up a few times. V gene TRBV2 combines with J gene TRBJ2-6; D unresolved. Deletions cut 3 bases from V and 0 bases from J, with 6 bases between. From germline, CDR1 is SNHLY and CDR2 FYNNEI. This CDR3 is built from 15 residues. CDR3: CASSDWASGANVLTF. DNA of the CDR3: TGTGCCAGCAGTGACTGGGCCTCTGGGGCCAACGTCCTGACTTTC.

The chain joins TRBV9 to TRBJ1-2; D gene unclear. V was shortened by 0 bases and J by 9 bases, with 6 bases between the two germline ends. The CDR3 loop spans 11 amino acids. Germline V CDR1 and CDR2: SGDLS, YYNGEE. Written as DNA, the CDR3 is TGTGCCAGCAGCGTAGCGGGTAGCTACACCTTC. It is translated as CASSVAGSYTF.